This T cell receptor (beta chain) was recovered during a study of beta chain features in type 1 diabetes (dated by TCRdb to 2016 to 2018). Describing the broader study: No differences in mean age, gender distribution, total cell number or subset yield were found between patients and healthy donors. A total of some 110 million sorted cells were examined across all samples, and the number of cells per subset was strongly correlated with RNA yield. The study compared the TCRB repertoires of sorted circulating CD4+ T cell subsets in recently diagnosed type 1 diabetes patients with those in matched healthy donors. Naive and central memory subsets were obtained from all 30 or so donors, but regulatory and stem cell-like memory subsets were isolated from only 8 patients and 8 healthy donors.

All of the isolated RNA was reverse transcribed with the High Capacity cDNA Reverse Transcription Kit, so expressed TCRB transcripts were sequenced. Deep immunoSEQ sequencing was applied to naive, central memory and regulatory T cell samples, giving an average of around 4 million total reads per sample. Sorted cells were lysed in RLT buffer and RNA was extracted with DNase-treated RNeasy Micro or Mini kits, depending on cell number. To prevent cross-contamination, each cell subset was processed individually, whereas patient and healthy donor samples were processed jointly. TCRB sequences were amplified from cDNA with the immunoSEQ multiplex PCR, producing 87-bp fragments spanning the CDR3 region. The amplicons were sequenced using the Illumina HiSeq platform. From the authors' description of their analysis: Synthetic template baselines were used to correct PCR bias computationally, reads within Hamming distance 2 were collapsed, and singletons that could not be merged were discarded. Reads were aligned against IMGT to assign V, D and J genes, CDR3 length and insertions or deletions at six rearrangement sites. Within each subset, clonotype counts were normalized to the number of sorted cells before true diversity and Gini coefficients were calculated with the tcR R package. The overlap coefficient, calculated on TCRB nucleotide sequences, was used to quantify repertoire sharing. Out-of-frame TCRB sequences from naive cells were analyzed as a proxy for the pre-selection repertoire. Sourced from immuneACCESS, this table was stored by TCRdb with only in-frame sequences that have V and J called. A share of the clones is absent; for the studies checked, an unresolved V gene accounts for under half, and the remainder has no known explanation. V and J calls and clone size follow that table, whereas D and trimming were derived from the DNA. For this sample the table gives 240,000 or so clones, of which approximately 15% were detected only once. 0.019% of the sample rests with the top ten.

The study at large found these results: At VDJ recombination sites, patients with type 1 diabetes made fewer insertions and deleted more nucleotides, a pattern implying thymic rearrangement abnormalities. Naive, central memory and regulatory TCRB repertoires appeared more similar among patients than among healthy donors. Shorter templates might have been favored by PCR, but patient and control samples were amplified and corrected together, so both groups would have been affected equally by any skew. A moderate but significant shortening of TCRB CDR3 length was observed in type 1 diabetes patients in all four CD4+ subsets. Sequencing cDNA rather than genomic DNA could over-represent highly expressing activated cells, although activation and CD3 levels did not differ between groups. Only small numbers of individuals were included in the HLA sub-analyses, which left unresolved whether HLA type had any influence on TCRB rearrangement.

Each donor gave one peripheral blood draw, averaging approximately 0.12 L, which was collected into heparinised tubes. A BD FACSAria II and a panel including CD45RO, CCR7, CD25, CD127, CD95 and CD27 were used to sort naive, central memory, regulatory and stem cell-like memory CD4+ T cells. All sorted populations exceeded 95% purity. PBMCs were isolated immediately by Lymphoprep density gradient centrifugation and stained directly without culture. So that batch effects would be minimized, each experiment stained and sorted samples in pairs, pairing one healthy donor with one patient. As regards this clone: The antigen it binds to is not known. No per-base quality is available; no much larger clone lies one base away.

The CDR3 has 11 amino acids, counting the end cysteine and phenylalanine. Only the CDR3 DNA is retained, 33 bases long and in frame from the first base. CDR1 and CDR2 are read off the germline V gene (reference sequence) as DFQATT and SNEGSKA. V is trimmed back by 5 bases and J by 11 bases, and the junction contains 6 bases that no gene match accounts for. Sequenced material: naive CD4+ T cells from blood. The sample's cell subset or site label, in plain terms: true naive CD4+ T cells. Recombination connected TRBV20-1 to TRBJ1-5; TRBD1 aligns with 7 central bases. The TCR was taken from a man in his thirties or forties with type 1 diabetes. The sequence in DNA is TGCAGTGCTCGACAGGGCCGGGCCCAGCATTTT. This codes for CSARQGRAQHF.